This is a list of T cell receptor beta chains from one sample in a study of cytomegalovirus exposure and HLA in healthy donors. The assay was immunoSEQ multiplex PCR, and TCRdb's table has in-frame clones only and misses some. Of about 120,000 clones listed, about 76% are singletons. The specimen was PBMCs. The receptors here all came from a woman in her thirties in good health and CMV-seronegative. Each CDR3 is given with its conserved first and last residue. The order of the fields is D gene, CDR3 length, V gene, J gene, clone size, CDR3 protein, CDR3 DNA. A D gene is named only where the DNA matches it firmly. Size values are once, few and many counts, or a class for expanded clones, and some rows have none.

-	13	TRBV9	TRBJ2-7	-	CASSATGDYEQYF	TGTGCCAGCAGCGCCACAGGCGACTACGAGCAGTACTTC
TRBD1	14	TRBV5-4	TRBJ2-5	-	CASSLQGAEETQYF	TGTGCCAGCAGCCTACAGGGGGCCGAAGAGACCCAGTACTTC
-	11	TRBV2	TRBJ2-7	-	CASNPGYEQYF	TGTGCCAGCAATCCGGGATACGAGCAGTACTTC
TRBD2	16	TRBV28	TRBJ2-3	-	CASSSSTSGRAYTQYF	TGTGCCAGCAGTTCCTCGACTAGCGGGAGGGCGTATACGCAGTATTTT
-	13	TRBV5-8	TRBJ2-7	-	CASSFTMAYEQYF	TGTGCCAGCAGCTTTACTATGGCCTACGAGCAGTACTTC
-	13	TRBV29-1	TRBJ1-1	-	CSVGSGLNTEAFF	TGCAGCGTTGGGAGTGGGTTGAACACTGAAGCTTTCTTT
-	15	TRBV9	TRBJ2-1	-	CASSGRSGQPNEQFF	TGTGCCAGCAGCGGAAGGTCTGGGCAACCCAATGAGCAGTTCTTC
-	14	TRBV13	TRBJ2-1	-	CASSFGVGYNEQFF	TGTGCCAGCAGCTTCGGAGTTGGGTACAATGAGCAGTTCTTC
TRBD1	14	TRBV27	TRBJ2-7	-	CASSITGTGHEQYF	TGTGCCAGCAGCATAACCGGGACAGGCCACGAGCAGTACTTC
-	14	TRBV6-1	TRBJ2-2	-	CASSETANTGELFF	TGTGCCAGCAGTGAAACGGCGAACACCGGGGAGCTGTTTTTT
TRBD2	15	TRBV18	TRBJ2-5	-	CASSTTLAGQETQYF	TGTGCCAGCTCTACAACACTAGCGGGCCAAGAGACCCAGTACTTC
-	17	TRBV5-4	TRBJ2-3	once	CASSPRWAGDGTDTQYF	TGTGCCAGCAGCCCAAGGTGGGCAGGGGATGGCACAGATACGCAGTATTTT
-	14	TRBV11-2	TRBJ2-7	-	CASSLAVAERRQYF	TGTGCCAGCAGCTTAGCGGTAGCGGAACGGAGGCAGTACTTC
-	15	TRBV28	TRBJ2-7	-	CASTSLQGIGYEQYF	TGTGCCAGCACTTCCCTACAGGGTATCGGTTACGAGCAGTACTTC
-	12	TRBV5-1	TRBJ2-7	-	CASKAGTYEQYF	TGCGCCAGCAAGGCGGGAACCTACGAGCAGTACTTC
-	14	TRBV28	TRBJ1-2	-	CASSLGSRNYGYTF	TGTGCCAGCAGTTTGGGCAGCCGAAACTATGGCTACACCTTC
-	15	TRBV28	TRBJ2-2	-	CASSLVRGNTGELFF	TGTGCCAGCAGCCTAGTCAGGGGGAACACCGGGGAGCTGTTTTTT
TRBD1	17	TRBV28	TRBJ2-7	few	CASSSPGGTGIPYEQYF	TGTGCCAGCAGTTCACCAGGCGGGACAGGAATTCCCTACGAGCAGTACTTC
-	11	TRBV5-4	TRBJ2-5	-	CASSLGRAQYF	TGTGCCAGCAGCTTGGGGAGGGCCCAGTACTTC
TRBD2	14	TRBV28	TRBJ2-7	once	CASSLRLAAYEQYF	TGTGCCAGCAGTTTAAGGCTAGCGGCCTACGAGCAGTACTTC
TRBD2	16	TRBV11-3	TRBJ2-2	-	CASSPNWAGATGELFF	TGTGCCAGCAGCCCAAACTGGGCGGGAGCCACCGGGGAGCTGTTTTTT
TRBD1	15	TRBV6-6	TRBJ2-3	-	CASSFGTGGGDTQYF	TGTGCCAGCAGTTTCGGGACAGGGGGCGGAGATACGCAGTATTTT
-	12	TRBV6-5	TRBJ2-1	once	CASSSAYNEQFF	TGTGCCAGCAGTTCTGCCTACAATGAGCAGTTCTTC
-	15	TRBV5-1	TRBJ2-3	few	CASSLKEGPRDTQYF	TGCGCCAGCAGCTTGAAGGAGGGCCCCCGCGATACGCAGTATTTT
-	18	TRBV12-2	TRBJ1-5	once	CASRLKVRGALGNQPQHF	TGTGCAAGTCGCTTAAAGGTTCGGGGGGCGCTAGGCAATCAGCCCCAGCATTTT
TRBD2	20	TRBV4-2	TRBJ2-3	-	CASSQDWRMGLAGGTDTQYF	TGTGCCAGCAGCCAAGATTGGCGTATGGGACTAGCGGGAGGAACAGATACGCAGTATTTT
TRBD1	14	TRBV19	TRBJ2-7	-	CASSIGTGDSEQYF	TGTGCCAGTAGTATCGGGACAGGGGACAGCGAGCAGTACTTC
TRBD1	16	TRBV25-1	TRBJ2-7	-	CASSVSVGTGRHEQYF	TGTGCCAGCAGTGTATCGGTAGGGACAGGGAGGCACGAGCAGTACTTC
-	13	TRBV19	TRBJ1-1	-	CASSIGPRTEAFF	TGTGCCAGTAGCATTGGCCCGAGGACTGAAGCTTTCTTT
-	14	TRBV7-9	TRBJ2-7	-	CASSSRASPYEQYF	TGTGCCAGCAGCTCCCGTGCAAGCCCCTACGAGCAGTACTTC
-	13	TRBV15	TRBJ2-7	-	CATSREREYEQYF	TGTGCCACCAGCAGAGAGCGTGAGTACGAGCAGTACTTC
-	15	TRBV6-1	TRBJ1-2	once	CASSHEPGGSEGYTF	TGTGCCAGCAGTCACGAACCGGGGGGGTCGGAGGGCTACACCTTC
TRBD1	19	TRBV5-5	TRBJ2-4	once	CASSLEFTGQGVTKNIQYF	TGTGCCAGCAGCTTGGAATTTACCGGACAGGGGGTAACCAAAAACATTCAGTACTTC
TRBD2	15	TRBV14	TRBJ2-1	-	CASSLGTTILNEQFF	TGTGCCAGCAGCTTGGGGACTACCATTTTGAATGAGCAGTTCTTC
TRBD1	13	TRBV7-8	TRBJ2-5	-	CASSYAGTATQYF	TGTGCCAGCAGCTACGCCGGGACAGCCACCCAGTACTTC
TRBD1	15	TRBV7-2	TRBJ2-2	few	CASSWGQGGTGELFF	TGTGCCAGCAGCTGGGGACAGGGTGGGACCGGGGAGCTGTTTTTT
TRBD1	14	TRBV10-3	TRBJ2-7	-	CAISESTGAREQYF	TGTGCCATCAGTGAAAGTACAGGGGCTCGCGAGCAGTACTTC